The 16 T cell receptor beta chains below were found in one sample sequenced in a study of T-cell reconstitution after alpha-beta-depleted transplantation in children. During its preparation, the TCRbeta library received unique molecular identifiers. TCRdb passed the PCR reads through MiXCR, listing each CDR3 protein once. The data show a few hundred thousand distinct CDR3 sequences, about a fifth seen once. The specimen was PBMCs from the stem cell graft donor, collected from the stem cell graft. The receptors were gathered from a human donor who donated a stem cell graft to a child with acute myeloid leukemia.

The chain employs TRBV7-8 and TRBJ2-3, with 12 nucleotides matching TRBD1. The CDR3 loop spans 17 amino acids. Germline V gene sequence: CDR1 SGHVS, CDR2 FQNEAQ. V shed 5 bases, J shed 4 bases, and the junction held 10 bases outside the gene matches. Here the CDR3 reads CASSPRDRGLGSDTQYF. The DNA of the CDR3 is TGTGCCAGCAGCCCCCGGGACAGGGGGCTGGGGTCAGATACGCAGTATTTT.

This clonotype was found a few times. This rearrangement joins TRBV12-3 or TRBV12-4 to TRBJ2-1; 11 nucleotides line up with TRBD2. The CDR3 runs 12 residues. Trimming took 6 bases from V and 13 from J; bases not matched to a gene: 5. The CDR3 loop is CASRQTSGTQFF. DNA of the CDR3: TGTGCCAGCAGACAGACTAGCGGGACTCAGTTCTTC.

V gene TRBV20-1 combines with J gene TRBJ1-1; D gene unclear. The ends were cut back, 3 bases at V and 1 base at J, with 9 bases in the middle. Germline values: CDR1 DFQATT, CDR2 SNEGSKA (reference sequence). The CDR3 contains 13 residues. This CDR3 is CSASKSSNTEAFF. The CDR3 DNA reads TGCAGTGCTAGTAAGAGTTCGAACACTGAAGCTTTCTTT.

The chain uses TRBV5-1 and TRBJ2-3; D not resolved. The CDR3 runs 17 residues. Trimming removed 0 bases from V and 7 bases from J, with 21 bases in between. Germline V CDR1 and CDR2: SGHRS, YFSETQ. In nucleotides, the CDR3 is TGCGCCAGCAGCTTGGTTAAAGTCCAGGCCGAGTCTAATACGCAGTATTTT. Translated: CASSLVKVQAESNTQYF.

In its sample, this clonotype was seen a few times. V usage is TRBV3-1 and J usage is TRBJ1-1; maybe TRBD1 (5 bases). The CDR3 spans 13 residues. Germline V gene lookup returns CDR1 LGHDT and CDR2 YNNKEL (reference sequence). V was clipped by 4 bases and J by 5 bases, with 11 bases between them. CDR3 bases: TGTGCCAGCAGCCGGAGTCAGGGTACTGAAGCTTTCTTT. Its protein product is CASSRSQGTEAFF.

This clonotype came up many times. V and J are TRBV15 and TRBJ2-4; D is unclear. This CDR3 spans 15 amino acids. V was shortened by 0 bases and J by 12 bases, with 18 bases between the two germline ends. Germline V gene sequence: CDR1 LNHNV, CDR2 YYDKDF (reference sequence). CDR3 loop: CATSRDRSARLNQYF. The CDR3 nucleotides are TGTGCCACCAGCAGAGATCGATCCGCGAGGCTGAATCAGTACTTC.

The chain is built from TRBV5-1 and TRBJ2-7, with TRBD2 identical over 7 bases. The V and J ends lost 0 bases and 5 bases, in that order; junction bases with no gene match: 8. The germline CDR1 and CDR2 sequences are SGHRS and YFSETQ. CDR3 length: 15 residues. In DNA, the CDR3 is TGCGCCAGCAGCTTGGCCGGGGGGAGTGGCAACGAGCAGTACTTC. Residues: CASSLAGGSGNEQYF.

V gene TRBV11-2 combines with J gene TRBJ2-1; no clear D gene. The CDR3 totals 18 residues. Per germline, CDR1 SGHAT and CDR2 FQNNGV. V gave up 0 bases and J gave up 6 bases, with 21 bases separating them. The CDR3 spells CASSLDRSAQIEANEQFF. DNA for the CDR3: TGTGCCAGCAGCTTAGATCGGTCAGCTCAGATAGAGGCCAATGAGCAGTTCTTC.

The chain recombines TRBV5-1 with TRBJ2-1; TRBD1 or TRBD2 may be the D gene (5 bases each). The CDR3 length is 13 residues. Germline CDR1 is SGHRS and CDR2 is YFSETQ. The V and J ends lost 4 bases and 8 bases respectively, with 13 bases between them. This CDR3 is CASSLSRGDEQFF. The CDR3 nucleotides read TGCGCCAGCAGCCTAAGCCGGGGCGATGAGCAGTTCTTC.

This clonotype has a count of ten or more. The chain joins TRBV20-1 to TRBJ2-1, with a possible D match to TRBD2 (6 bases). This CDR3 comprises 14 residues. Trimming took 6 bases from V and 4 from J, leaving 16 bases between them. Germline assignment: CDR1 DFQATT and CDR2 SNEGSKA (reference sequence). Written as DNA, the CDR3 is TGCAGTGCCGCGGCGATAGCGGAGTACAATGAGCAGTTCTTC. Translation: CSAAAIAEYNEQFF.

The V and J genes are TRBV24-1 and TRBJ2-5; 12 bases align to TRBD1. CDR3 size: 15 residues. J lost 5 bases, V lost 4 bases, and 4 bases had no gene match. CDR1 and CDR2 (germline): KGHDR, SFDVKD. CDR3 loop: CATSEGTGGAETQYF. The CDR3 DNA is TGTGCCACCAGTGAGGGGACAGGGGGCGCGGAGACCCAGTACTTC.

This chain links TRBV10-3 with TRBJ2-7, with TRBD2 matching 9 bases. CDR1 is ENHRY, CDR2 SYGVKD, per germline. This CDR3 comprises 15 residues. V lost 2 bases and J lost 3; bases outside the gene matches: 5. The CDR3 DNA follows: TGTGCCATCAGTGAGACGTTTAGCGGGAGCTACGAGCAGTACTTC. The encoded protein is CAISETFSGSYEQYF.

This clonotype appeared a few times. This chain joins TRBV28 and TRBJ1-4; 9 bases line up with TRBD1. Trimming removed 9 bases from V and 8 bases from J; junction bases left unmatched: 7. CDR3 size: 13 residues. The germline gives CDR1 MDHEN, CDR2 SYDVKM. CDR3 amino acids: CASTGTGYEKLFF. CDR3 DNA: TGTGCCAGTACTGGGACAGGGTACGAAAAACTGTTTTTT.

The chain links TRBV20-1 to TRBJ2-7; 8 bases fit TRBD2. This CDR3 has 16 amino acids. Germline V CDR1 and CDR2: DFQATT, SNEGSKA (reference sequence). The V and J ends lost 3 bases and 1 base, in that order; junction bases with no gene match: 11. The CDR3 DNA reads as TGCAGTGCTAGGATTCCCGGGGGGGCTTATTCCTACGAGCAGTACTTC. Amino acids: CSARIPGGAYSYEQYF.

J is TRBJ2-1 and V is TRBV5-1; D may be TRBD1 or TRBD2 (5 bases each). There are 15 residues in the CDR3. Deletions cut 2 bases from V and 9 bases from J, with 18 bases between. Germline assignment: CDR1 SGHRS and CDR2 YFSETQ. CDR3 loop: CASSFGQGPKGEQFF. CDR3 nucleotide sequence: TGCGCCAGCAGCTTTGGGCAGGGACCCAAAGGTGAGCAGTTCTTC. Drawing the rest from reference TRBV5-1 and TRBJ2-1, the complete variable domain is KAGVTQTPRYLIKTRGQQVTLSCSPISGHRSVSWYQQTPGQGLQFLFEYFSETQRNKGNFPGRFSGRQFSNSRSEMNVSTLELGDSALYLCASSFGQGPKGEQFFGPGTRLTVL.

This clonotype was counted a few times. The CDR3 here is CATSAVSFGETQYF. The CDR3 nucleotides are TGTGCCACCAGCGCTGTCTCGTTCGGGGAGACCCAGTACTTC. The rearrangement joins TRBV15 to TRBJ2-5, with D uncertain. The germline V and J ends were trimmed by 5 bases and 5 bases, with 15 bases remaining between them. The germline CDR1 and CDR2 sequences are LNHNV and YYDKDF (reference sequence). The CDR3 contains 14 residues.